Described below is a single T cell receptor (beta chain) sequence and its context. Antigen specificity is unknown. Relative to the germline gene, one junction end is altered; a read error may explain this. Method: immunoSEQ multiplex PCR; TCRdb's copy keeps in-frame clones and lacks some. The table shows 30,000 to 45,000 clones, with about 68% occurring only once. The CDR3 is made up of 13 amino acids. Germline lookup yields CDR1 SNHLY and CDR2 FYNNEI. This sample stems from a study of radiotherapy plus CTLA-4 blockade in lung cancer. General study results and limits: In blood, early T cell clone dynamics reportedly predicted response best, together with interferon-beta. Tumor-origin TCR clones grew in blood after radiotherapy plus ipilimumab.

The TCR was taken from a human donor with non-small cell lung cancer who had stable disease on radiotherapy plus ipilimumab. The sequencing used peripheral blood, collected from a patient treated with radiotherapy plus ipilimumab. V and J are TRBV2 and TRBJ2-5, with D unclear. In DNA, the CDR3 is TGTGCCAGCAGTAAAGCAATACAAGAGACCCAGTACTTC. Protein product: CASSKAIQETQYF.